This T cell receptor beta chain derives from a study of OX40 agonist ivuxolimab in advanced cancers. Study-level information: It was ivuxolimab, an agonistic anti-OX40 (CD134) antibody, that patients were treated with.

Generated by immunoSEQ multiplex PCR, the TCRdb table keeps only in-frame clones and is missing some. The sample records approximately 72,000 clones, 88% being singletons. A word on this clone: The antigen is not known.

Germline V gene lookup returns CDR1 KGHSH and CDR2 LQKENI. The ends were cut back, 3 bases at V and 0 bases at J, with 8 bases in the middle. This CDR3 has 15 amino acids. Findings and limits, study-wide: CD4+ and CD8+ blood T cells expanded clonally by week 6 at 0.1 to 3.0 mg/kg. Antigen specificity was not determined for the expanded peripheral T cells.

Blood sampling took place at baseline, cycle 4 day 1, and cycle 7 day 1. The receptor was derived from an adult with an advanced solid tumor such as melanoma, head and neck, liver or kidney cancer. Sequences were derived from CD4+ or CD8+ T cells sorted from blood, sampled in a trial of the OX40 agonist ivuxolimab. This chain connects TRBV18 to TRBJ1-4; TRBD1 is a possible D gene (6 bases). CDR3 residues: CASSPGTPTNEKLFF. The CDR3 bases are TGTGCCAGCTCACCCGGGACACCAACTAATGAAAAACTGTTTTTT.